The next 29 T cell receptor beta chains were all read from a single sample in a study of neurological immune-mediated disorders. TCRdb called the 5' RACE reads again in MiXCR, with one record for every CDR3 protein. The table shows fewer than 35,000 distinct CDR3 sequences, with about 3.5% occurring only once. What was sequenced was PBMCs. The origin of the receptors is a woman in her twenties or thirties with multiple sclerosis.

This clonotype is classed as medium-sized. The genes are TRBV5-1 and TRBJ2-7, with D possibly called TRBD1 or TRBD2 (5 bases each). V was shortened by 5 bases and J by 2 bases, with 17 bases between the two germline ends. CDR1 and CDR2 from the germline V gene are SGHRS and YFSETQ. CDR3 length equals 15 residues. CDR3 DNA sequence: TGCGCCAGCAGTGGGGGTGGCGGCAGGGCCTACGAGCAGTACTTC. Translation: CASSGGGGRAYEQYF.

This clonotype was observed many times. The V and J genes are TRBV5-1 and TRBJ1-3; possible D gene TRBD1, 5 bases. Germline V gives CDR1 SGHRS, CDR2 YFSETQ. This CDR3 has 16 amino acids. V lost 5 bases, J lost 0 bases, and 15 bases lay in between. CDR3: CASSYSGHDSGNTIYF. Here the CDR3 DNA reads TGCGCCAGCAGTTATTCCGGACACGACTCTGGAAACACCATATATTTT. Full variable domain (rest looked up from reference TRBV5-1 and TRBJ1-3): KAGVTQTPRYLIKTRGQQVTLSCSPISGHRSVSWYQQTPGQGLQFLFEYFSETQRNKGNFPGRFSGRQFSNSRSEMNVSTLELGDSALYLCASSYSGHDSGNTIYFGEGSWLTVV.

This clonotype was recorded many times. The CDR3 DNA is TGTGCCAGCAGCACCCAACAGGGGAGAGACACTGAAGCTTTCTTT. This encodes CASSTQQGRDTEAFF. The chain couples TRBV7-2 to TRBJ1-1, with TRBD1 identical over 7 bases. Per the germline V gene, CDR1 is SGHTA and CDR2 is FQGNSA. Unmatched junction bases numbered 9, after V lost 5 bases and J lost 3 bases. This CDR3 has 15 residues.

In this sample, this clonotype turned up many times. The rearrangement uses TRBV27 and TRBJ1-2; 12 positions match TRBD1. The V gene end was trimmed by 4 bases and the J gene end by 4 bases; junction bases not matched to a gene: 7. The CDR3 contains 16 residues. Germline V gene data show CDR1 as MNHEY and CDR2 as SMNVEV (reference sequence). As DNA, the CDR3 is TGTGCCAGCAGTTCTTTCGGGACAGGGGGCAGCTATGGCTACACCTTC. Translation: CASSSFGTGGSYGYTF.

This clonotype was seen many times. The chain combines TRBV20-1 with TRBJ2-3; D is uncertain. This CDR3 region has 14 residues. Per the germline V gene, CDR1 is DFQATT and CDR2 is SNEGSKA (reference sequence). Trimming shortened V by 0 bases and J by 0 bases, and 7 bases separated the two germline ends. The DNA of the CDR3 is TGCAGTGCTAGAGAACCCGGCAGCACAGATACGCAGTATTTT. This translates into CSAREPGSTDTQYF.

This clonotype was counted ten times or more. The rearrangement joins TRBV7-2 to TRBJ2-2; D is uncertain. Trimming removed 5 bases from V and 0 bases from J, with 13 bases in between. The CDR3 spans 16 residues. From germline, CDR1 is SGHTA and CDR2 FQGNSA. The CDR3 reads CASSLHTLTNTGELFF. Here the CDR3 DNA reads TGTGCCAGCAGCCTCCATACCCTGACGAACACCGGGGAGCTGTTTTTT.

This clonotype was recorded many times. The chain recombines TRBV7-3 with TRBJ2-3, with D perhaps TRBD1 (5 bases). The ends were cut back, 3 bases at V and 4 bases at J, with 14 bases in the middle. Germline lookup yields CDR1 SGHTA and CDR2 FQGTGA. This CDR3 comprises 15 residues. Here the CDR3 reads CASSFGQGGPDTQYF. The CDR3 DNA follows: TGTGCCAGCAGCTTTGGGCAGGGTGGCCCAGATACGCAGTATTTT.

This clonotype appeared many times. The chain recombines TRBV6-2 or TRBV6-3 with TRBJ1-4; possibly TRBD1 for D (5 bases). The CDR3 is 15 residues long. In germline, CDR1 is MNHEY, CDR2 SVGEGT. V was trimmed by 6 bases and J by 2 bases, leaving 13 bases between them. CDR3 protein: CASSDYRFTNEKLFF. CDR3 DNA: TGTGCCAGCAGCGACTACAGGTTTACTAATGAAAAACTGTTTTTT.

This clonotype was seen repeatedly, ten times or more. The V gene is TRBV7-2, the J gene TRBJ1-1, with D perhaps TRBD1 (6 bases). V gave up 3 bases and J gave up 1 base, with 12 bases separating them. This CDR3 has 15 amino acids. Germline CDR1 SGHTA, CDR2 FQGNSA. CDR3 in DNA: TGTGCCAGCAGCTTCGCCAGGGGTCCGAACACTGAAGCTTTCTTT. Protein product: CASSFARGPNTEAFF.

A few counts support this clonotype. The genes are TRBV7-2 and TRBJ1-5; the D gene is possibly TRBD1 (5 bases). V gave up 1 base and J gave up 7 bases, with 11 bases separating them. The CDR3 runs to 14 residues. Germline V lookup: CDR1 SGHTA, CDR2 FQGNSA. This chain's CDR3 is CASSLEAGRQPQHF. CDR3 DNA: TGTGCCAGCAGCTTAGAGGCAGGGAGGCAGCCCCAGCATTTT.

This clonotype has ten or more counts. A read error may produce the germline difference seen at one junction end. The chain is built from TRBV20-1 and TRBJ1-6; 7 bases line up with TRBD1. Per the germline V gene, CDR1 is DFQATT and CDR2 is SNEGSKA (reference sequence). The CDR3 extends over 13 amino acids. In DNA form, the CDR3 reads TGCAGTGCTAGAGGGGACAGAAATTCACCCCTCAACTTT. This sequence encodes CSARGDRNSPLNF.

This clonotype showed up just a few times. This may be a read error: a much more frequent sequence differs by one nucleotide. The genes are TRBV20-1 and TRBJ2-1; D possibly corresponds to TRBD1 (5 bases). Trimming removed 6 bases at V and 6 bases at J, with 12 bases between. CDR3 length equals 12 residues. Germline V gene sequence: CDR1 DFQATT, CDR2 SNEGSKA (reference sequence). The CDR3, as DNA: TGCAGTGCCACAGAAAGGGGCAATGAGCAGTTCTTC. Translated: CSATERGNEQFF.

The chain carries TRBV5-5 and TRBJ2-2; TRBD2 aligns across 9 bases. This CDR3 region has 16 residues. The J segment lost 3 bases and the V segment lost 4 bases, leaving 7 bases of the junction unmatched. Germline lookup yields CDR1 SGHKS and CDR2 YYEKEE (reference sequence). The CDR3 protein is CASSLIAGAYTGELFF. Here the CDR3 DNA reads TGTGCCAGCAGCCTCATAGCGGGGGCCTACACCGGGGAGCTGTTTTTT.

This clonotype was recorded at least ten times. CDR3 loop: CATSDPGQGGEKLFF. CDR3 nucleotides: TGTGCCACCAGTGACCCGGGACAGGGGGGTGAAAAACTGTTTTTT. The chain joins TRBV24-1 to TRBJ1-4; 11 positions agree with TRBD1. CDR1 is KGHDR, CDR2 SFDVKD, per germline. CDR3 size: 15 residues. The trim removed 4 bases at V and 7 bases at J, leaving 4 bases unmatched.

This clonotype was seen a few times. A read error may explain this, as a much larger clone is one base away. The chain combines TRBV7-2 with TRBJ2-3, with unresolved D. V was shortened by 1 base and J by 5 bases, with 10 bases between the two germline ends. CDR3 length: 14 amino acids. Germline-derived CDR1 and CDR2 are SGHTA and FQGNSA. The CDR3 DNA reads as TGTGCCAGCAGCTTAGTGGGAATAGTAGATACGCAGTATTTT. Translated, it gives CASSLVGIVDTQYF.

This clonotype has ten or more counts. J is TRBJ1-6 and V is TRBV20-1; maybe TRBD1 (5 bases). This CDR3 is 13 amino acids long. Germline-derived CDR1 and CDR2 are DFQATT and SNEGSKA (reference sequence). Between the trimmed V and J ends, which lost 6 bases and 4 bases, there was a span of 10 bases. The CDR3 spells CSAYGTYNSPLHF. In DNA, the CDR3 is TGCAGTGCCTACGGGACGTATAATTCACCCCTCCACTTT.

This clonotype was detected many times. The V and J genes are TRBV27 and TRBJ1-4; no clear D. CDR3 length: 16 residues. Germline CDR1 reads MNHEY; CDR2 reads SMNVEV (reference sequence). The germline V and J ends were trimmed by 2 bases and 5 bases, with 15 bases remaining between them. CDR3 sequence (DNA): TGTGCCAGCAGTTTACGCCGTGGACGAGAGAATGAAAAACTGTTTTTT. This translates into CASSLRRGRENEKLFF.

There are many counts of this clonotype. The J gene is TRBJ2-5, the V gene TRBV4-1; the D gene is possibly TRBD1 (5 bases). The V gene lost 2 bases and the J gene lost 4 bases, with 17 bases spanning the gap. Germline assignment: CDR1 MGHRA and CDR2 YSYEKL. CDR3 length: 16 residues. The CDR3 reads CASSQRNQGGGETQYF. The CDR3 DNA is TGCGCCAGCAGCCAACGGAACCAGGGTGGTGGAGAGACCCAGTACTTC.

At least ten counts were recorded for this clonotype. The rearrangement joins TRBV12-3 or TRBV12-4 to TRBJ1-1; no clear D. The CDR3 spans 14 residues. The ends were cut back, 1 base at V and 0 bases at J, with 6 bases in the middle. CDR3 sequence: CASSLGGMNTEAFF. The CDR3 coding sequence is TGTGCCAGCAGTTTAGGAGGAATGAACACTGAAGCTTTCTTT.

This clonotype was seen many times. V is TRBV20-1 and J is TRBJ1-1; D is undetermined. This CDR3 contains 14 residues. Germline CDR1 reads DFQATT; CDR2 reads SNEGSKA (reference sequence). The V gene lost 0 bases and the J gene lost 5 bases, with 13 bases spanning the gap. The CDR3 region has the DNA TGCAGTGCTAGAGATGAGGGTTTGTGGACTGAAGCTTTCTTT. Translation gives CSARDEGLWTEAFF.

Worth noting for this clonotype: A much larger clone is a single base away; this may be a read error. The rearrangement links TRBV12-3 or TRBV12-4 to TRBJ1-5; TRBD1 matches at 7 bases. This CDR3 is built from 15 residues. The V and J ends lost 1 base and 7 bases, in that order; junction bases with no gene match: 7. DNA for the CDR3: TGTGCCAGCAGTTTAGGCAGGGGGAATACCCAGCCCCAGCATTTT. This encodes CASSLGRGNTQPQHF.

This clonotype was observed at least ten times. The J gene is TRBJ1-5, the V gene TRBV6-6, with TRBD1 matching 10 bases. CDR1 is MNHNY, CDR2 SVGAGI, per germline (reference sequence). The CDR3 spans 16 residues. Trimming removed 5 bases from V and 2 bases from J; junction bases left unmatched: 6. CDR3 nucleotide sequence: TGTGCCAGCAGTACGACAGGGGGCTGGGGCAATCAGCCCCAGCATTTT. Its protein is CASSTTGGWGNQPQHF.

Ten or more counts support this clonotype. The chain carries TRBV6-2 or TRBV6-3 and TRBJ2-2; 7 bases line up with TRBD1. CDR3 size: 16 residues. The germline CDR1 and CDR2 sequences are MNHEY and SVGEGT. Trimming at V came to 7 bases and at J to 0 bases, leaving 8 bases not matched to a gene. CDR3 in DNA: TGTGCCAGCACAAAAATGGGACAGTCGAACACCGGGGAGCTGTTTTTT. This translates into CASTKMGQSNTGELFF.

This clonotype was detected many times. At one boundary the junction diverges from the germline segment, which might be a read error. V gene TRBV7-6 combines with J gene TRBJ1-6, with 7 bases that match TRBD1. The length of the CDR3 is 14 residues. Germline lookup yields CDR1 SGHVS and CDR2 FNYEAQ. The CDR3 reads CASSAGQPGSPLNF. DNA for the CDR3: TGTGCCAGCAGCGCGGGACAGCCCGGGTCCCCCCTCAACTTT.

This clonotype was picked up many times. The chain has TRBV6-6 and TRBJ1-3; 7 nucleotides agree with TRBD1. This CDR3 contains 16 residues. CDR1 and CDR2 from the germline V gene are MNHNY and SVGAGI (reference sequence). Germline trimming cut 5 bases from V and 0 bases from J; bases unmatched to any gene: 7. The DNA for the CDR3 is TGTGCCAGCAGTCCGGGACAGCGAAGCTCTGGAAACACCATATATTTT. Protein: CASSPGQRSSGNTIYF.

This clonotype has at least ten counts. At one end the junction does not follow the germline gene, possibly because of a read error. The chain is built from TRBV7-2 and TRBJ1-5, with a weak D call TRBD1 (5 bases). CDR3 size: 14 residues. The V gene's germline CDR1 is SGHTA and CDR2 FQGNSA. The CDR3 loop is CASSADIRVQPQNF. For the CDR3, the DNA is TGTGCCAGCAGCGCTGATATCAGGGTTCAGCCCCAGAATTTT.

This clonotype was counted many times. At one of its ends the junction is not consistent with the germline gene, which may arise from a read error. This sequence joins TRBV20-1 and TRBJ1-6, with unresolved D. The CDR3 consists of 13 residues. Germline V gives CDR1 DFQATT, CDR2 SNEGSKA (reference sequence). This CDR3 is CSARGLYNSPLNF. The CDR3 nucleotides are TGCAGTGCTAGAGGCTTGTATAATTCACCCCTCAACTTT.

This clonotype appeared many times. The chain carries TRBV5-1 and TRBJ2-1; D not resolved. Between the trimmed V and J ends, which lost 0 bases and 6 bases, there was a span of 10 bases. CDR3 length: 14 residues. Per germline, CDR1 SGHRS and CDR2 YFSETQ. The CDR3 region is CASSLALSGNEQFF. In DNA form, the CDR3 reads TGCGCCAGCAGCTTGGCCTTATCCGGCAATGAGCAGTTCTTC.

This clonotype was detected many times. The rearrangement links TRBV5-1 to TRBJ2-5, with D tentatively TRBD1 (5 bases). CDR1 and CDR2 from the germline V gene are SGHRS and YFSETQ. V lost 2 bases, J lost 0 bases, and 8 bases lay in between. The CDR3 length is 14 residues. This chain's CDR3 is CASSFSGYQETQYF. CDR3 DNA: TGCGCCAGCAGCTTCTCAGGGTACCAAGAGACCCAGTACTTC. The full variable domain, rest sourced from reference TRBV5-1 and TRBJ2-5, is KAGVTQTPRYLIKTRGQQVTLSCSPISGHRSVSWYQQTPGQGLQFLFEYFSETQRNKGNFPGRFSGRQFSNSRSEMNVSTLELGDSALYLCASSFSGYQETQYFGPGTRLLVL.